This entry lists 28 T cell receptor beta chains sequenced from one sample in a study of cytomegalovirus exposure and HLA in healthy donors. Clones were sequenced by immunoSEQ multiplex PCR, and TCRdb holds only the in-frame ones, with some missing. Among 50,000 to 70,000 clones listed, 85% to 95% were seen once. Sequenced: PBMCs. These receptors were obtained from a woman aged 18-35 years in good health and CMV-seropositive.

The chain combines TRBV10-1 with TRBJ2-7, with D maybe TRBD2 (5 bases). V was shortened by 4 bases and J by 10 bases, with 17 bases between the two germline ends. The CDR3 covers 13 residues. In germline, CDR1 is WNHNN, CDR2 SYGVQD (reference sequence). The CDR3 here is CASSANTGIPQYF. CDR3 nucleotides: TGCGCCAGCAGTGCGAATACCGGGATCCCCCAGTACTTC.

This sequence joins TRBV7-8 and TRBJ1-6, with a weak D call TRBD1 (6 bases). Trimming stripped 4 bases from V and 5 bases from J, with 18 bases between. The CDR3 consists of 17 residues. The germline CDR1 and CDR2 sequences are SGHVS and FQNEAQ. CDR3 sequence reads: CASSWPKQGSHNSPLHF. CDR3 DNA: TGTGCCAGCAGCTGGCCCAAACAGGGATCTCATAATTCACCCCTCCACTTT.

The chain is built from TRBV15 and TRBJ2-7, with a tentative D call TRBD2 (6 bases). The CDR3 has 15 amino acids. The V end was cut by 0 bases, the J end by 5 bases, with 14 bases between. The germline V gene has CDR1 LNHNV and CDR2 YYDKDF (reference sequence). The CDR3 region is CATSRDRAGRNEQYF. The DNA for the CDR3 is TGTGCCACCAGCAGAGATCGCGCGGGACGGAACGAGCAGTACTTC. Combining the CDR3 with reference TRBV15 and TRBJ2-7 gives the whole variable domain DAMVIQNPRYQVTQFGKPVTLSCSQTLNHNVMYWYQQKSSQAPKLLFHYYDKDFNNEADTPDNFQSRRPNTSFCFLDIRSPGLGDTAMYLCATSRDRAGRNEQYFGPGTRLTVT.

The rearrangement links TRBV19 to TRBJ1-5; no definite D call. CDR1 and CDR2 from the germline V gene are LNHDA and SQIVND (reference sequence). V lost 7 bases to trimming and J lost 7 bases, with 14 bases between them. This CDR3 spans 13 amino acids. As DNA, the CDR3 is TGTGCCAGTAAGGGTGAGGGTTGGCAGCCCCAGCATTTT. It codes for CASKGEGWQPQHF.

This chain connects TRBV4-3 to TRBJ1-1; D unresolved. Germline lookup yields CDR1 LGHNA and CDR2 YSLEER. The CDR3 loop spans 14 amino acids. V was shortened by 0 bases and J by 9 bases, with 14 bases between the two germline ends. CDR3 loop: CASSQDRTSFKAFF. The CDR3 region has the DNA TGCGCCAGCAGCCAAGATAGGACTAGCTTTAAAGCTTTCTTT.

Concerning this clone: A read error may produce the germline difference seen at one junction end. This chain uses TRBV27 with TRBJ2-3; D might be TRBD2 (6 bases). Germline values: CDR1 MNHEY, CDR2 SMNVEV (reference sequence). There are 16 residues in the CDR3. The CDR3 DNA reads as TGTGCTAGCAGTTTATTGGCAGGGACTAGCACAGATACGCAGTATTTT. Protein: CASSLLAGTSTDTQYF.

The chain uses TRBV5-1 and TRBJ2-5, with 11 positions matching TRBD2. Losses at the gene ends were 3 bases for V and 4 bases for J; bases not matched to a gene: 8. The CDR3 extends over 16 amino acids. The V gene's germline CDR1 is SGHRS and CDR2 YFSETQ. The DNA of the CDR3 is TGCGCCAGCAGCTACTTCGGGACTAGCGGTATAGAGACCCAGTACTTC. Its translation is CASSYFGTSGIETQYF.

The genes are TRBV5-1 and TRBJ2-1; TRBD2 might be the D (5 bases). Trimming stripped 1 base from V and 5 bases from J, with 10 bases between. The length of the CDR3 is 14 residues. Germline assignment: CDR1 SGHRS and CDR2 YFSETQ. CDR3 amino acids: CASSLREWDNEQFF. The CDR3 bases are TGCGCCAGCAGCTTGCGGGAATGGGACAATGAGCAGTTCTTC.

The chain uses TRBV19 and TRBJ2-1, with 12 bases lining up with TRBD2. V shed 7 bases and J 4 bases; nucleotides not matched to a gene: 5. The germline CDR1 and CDR2 sequences are LNHDA and SQIVND (reference sequence). The CDR3 is made up of 15 amino acids. CDR3 loop: CASTRLAGAYNEQFF. The CDR3 bases are TGTGCCAGTACTAGACTAGCGGGGGCTTACAATGAGCAGTTCTTC.

The chain is built from TRBV25-1 and TRBJ1-2, with a tentative D call TRBD1 (6 bases). This CDR3 contains 14 residues. CDR1 MGHDK and CDR2 SYGVNS come from the germline V gene. V lost 0 bases and J 8 bases, leaving 13 bases between the germline ends. The CDR3 coding sequence is TGTGCCAGCAGTGAATATTTAAAGGGGGAAGGCTACACCTTC. Translation gives CASSEYLKGEGYTF.

V usage is TRBV5-1 and J usage is TRBJ2-7; 10 nucleotides match TRBD2. This CDR3 contains 17 residues. Germline loops: CDR1 SGHRS, CDR2 YFSETQ. V lost 6 bases and J lost 0; bases outside the gene matches: 12. CDR3 coding DNA: TGCGCCAGCACCCCTAGGACTAGCGGCCCCTTCTCCTACGAGCAGTACTTC. Translating it yields CASTPRTSGPFSYEQYF.

The rearrangement links TRBV19 to TRBJ2-7; no reliable D call. Germline V gives CDR1 LNHDA, CDR2 SQIVND (reference sequence). CDR3 length equals 13 residues. V dropped 5 bases and J dropped 2 bases, with 10 bases sitting between them. DNA of the CDR3: TGTGCCAGTAGTCTCAGCGTTCCCTACGAGCAGTACTTC. This encodes CASSLSVPYEQYF.

This sequence joins TRBV9 and TRBJ2-7, with D possibly being TRBD2 (7 bases). CDR3 length: 15 amino acids. Trimming cost V 3 bases and J 0 bases, with 13 bases left between them. Germline-derived CDR1 and CDR2 are SGDLS and YYNGEE. The CDR3 nucleotides read TGTGCCAGCAGCGCGGGGGGCGGTGACTCCTACGAGCAGTACTTC. Its protein product is CASSAGGGDSYEQYF. Together with reference TRBV9 and TRBJ2-7, the CDR3 gives the full variable domain: DSGVTQTPKHLITATGQRVTLRCSPRSGDLSVYWYQQSLDQGLQFLIQYYNGEERAKGNILERFSAQQFPDLHSELNLSSLELGDSALYFCASSAGGGDSYEQYFGPGTRLTVT.

The V gene is TRBV6-1, the J gene TRBJ2-5, with D perhaps matching TRBD1 (6 bases). Germline-derived CDR1 and CDR2 are MNHNS and SASEGT. This CDR3 has 12 amino acids. The V gene lost 6 bases and the J gene lost 4 bases, with 9 bases spanning the gap. In nucleotides, the CDR3 is TGTGCCAGCAGCCAGGGGAGAGAGACCCAGTACTTC. Protein: CASSQGRETQYF.

This rearrangement joins TRBV5-1 to TRBJ1-5, with TRBD1 identical over 9 bases. CDR3 size: 17 residues. Germline loops: CDR1 SGHRS, CDR2 YFSETQ. V lost 2 bases, J lost 4 bases, and 10 bases stayed unmatched. In DNA form, the CDR3 reads TGCGCCAGCAGCTTAAACGGACAGGGGCTTAAGAATCAGCCCCAGCATTTT. Translating gives CASSLNGQGLKNQPQHF.

This chain links TRBV13 with TRBJ2-1; TRBD2 matches 11 bases. The V gene's germline CDR1 is PRHDT and CDR2 FYEKMQ (reference sequence). V trimming: 5 bases; J trimming: 7 bases; junction bases outside the gene matches: 4. CDR3 size: 14 residues. This CDR3 reads CASSRLAGLNEQFF. The CDR3 nucleotides read TGTGCCAGCAGCCGACTAGCGGGACTGAATGAGCAGTTCTTC.

This chain joins TRBV9 and TRBJ1-1; TRBD1 matches at 7 bases. Germline trimming cut 3 bases from V and 1 base from J; bases unmatched to any gene: 3. The CDR3 has 14 residues. Germline CDR1 SGDLS, CDR2 YYNGEE. The CDR3 region has the DNA TGTGCCAGCAGCGGAAGGGACAGGAACACTGAAGCTTTCTTT. It is translated as CASSGRDRNTEAFF.

V usage is TRBV4-1 and J usage is TRBJ1-2, with 7 nucleotides matching TRBD1. V trimming: 3 bases; J trimming: 3 bases; junction bases outside the gene matches: 1. Germline CDR1 is MGHRA and CDR2 is YSYEKL. This CDR3 has 13 amino acids. CDR3 amino acids: CASSQGTDYGYTF. The CDR3, as DNA: TGCGCCAGCAGCCAGGGGACAGACTATGGCTACACCTTC.

The V call is TRBV9, the J call TRBJ1-2, with D perhaps matching TRBD1 (5 bases). Germline V gene data show CDR1 as SGDLS and CDR2 as YYNGEE. The CDR3 consists of 15 residues. Between the trimmed V and J ends, which lost 0 bases and 2 bases, there was a span of 11 bases. CDR3 coding DNA: TGTGCCAGCAGCGTAGCAGTTCAGGGCAACTATGGCTACACCTTC. This codes for CASSVAVQGNYGYTF. The complete variable domain, with remaining parts taken from reference TRBV9 and TRBJ1-2, reads DSGVTQTPKHLITATGQRVTLRCSPRSGDLSVYWYQQSLDQGLQFLIQYYNGEERAKGNILERFSAQQFPDLHSELNLSSLELGDSALYFCASSVAVQGNYGYTFGSGTRLTVV.

V and J are TRBV9 and TRBJ2-1; the D gene is possibly TRBD1 (5 bases). The CDR3 is 15 amino acids. Trimming took off 0 bases at V and 5 bases at J, with 12 bases between the two ends. CDR1 and CDR2 (germline): SGDLS, YYNGEE. CDR3: CASSVVWGSDNEQFF. The CDR3, as DNA: TGTGCCAGCAGCGTAGTTTGGGGCAGCGACAATGAGCAGTTCTTC.

The chain employs TRBV28 and TRBJ2-3; 10 bases fit TRBD2. The CDR3 contains 15 residues. CDR1 is MDHEN and CDR2 is SYDVKM in the germline V gene. V shed 3 bases and J 9 bases; nucleotides not matched to a gene: 9. CDR3 DNA: TGTGCCAGCAGTTTCATGGCTAGCGGGAGCCAGACGCAGTATTTT. Protein product: CASSFMASGSQTQYF.

The CDR3 sequence: CATSGVLAGGLSQFF. DNA for the CDR3: TGTGCCACCAGCGGTGTCTTAGCGGGAGGGCTCTCGCAGTTCTTC. The chain uses TRBV15 and TRBJ2-1, with 11 nucleotides matching TRBD2. After removal of 5 bases from V and 12 bases from J, the junction contained 12 bases not matched to a gene. The CDR3 has 15 residues. CDR1 and CDR2 from the germline V gene are LNHNV and YYDKDF (reference sequence).

The CDR3 sequence is CASSLTERGEQFF. CDR3 nucleotides: TGTGCCAGCAGTTTGACAGAAAGGGGAGAGCAGTTCTTC. The chain couples TRBV6-5 to TRBJ2-1; D is possibly TRBD1 (5 bases). The CDR3 has 13 residues. CDR1 is MNHEY and CDR2 is SVGAGI in the germline V gene. V was clipped by 4 bases and J by 10 bases, with 14 bases between them.

The gene calls are TRBV7-3 and TRBJ2-7; tentatively, D is TRBD2 (5 bases). The V end was cut by 4 bases, the J end by 4 bases, with 11 bases between. The CDR3 runs 13 residues. In germline, CDR1 is SGHTA, CDR2 FQGTGA. The CDR3 region is CASSSDGGYEQYF. CDR3 sequence (DNA): TGTGCCAGCAGCTCGGATGGAGGTTACGAGCAGTACTTC.

J is TRBJ2-7 and V is TRBV19, with TRBD2 as a possible D gene (6 bases). With 2 bases removed from V and 7 bases from J, the gap between germline ends came to 18 bases. CDR1 and CDR2 from the germline V gene are LNHDA and SQIVND (reference sequence). The CDR3 runs 15 residues. Here the CDR3 reads CASSISLVMAGEQYF. The DNA of the CDR3 is TGTGCCAGTAGTATATCTCTAGTAATGGCGGGGGAGCAGTACTTC.

This rearrangement joins TRBV15 to TRBJ1-5; 7 bases line up with TRBD1. Germline V lookup: CDR1 LNHNV, CDR2 YYDKDF (reference sequence). CDR3 length equals 14 residues. Trimming cost V 1 base and J 7 bases; bases outside gene matches: 4. DNA for the CDR3: TGTGCCACCAGCAGAGCTAGGGGGCGGCAGCCCCAGCATTTT. Translated: CATSRARGRQPQHF.

The rearrangement links TRBV7-6 to TRBJ2-1; 9 nucleotides match TRBD2. The germline gives CDR1 SGHVS, CDR2 FNYEAQ. The length of the CDR3 is 14 residues. J lost 4 bases, V lost 2 bases, and 0 bases had no gene match. Here the CDR3 reads CASSLSGGYNEQFF. The CDR3 DNA reads TGTGCCAGCAGCTTAAGCGGGGGGTACAATGAGCAGTTCTTC.

The genes are TRBV6-6 and TRBJ2-1; 11 bases match TRBD2. J lost 6 bases, V lost 6 bases, and 7 bases had no gene match. Germline CDR1 MNHNY, CDR2 SVGAGI (reference sequence). CDR3 length: 15 amino acids. The CDR3: CASRLAGGPGNEQFF. DNA for the CDR3: TGTGCCAGCAGGCTAGCGGGAGGCCCAGGCAATGAGCAGTTCTTC.